These 8 T cell receptor beta chains originate from one sample sequenced in a study of regulatory T cells in long-lasting Graves disease. The TCR beta library used iRepertoire HTBI primers with Arm-PCR amplification of CDR3. Each CDR3 protein is one row after TCRdb ran MiXCR on the multiplex PCR reads. This table holds fewer than 400,000 distinct CDR3 sequences, less than 25% found once. Time point given: persistent/refractory GD, antithyroid drugs over 5 years with positive TRAb. RNA isolated from PBMCs was used to make the TCR library. This sample comprised peripheral blood mononuclear cells (PBMCs), obtained when the disease was refractory, from a patient treated with antithyroid drugs. Receptor source: a female donor with Graves disease.

Here the CDR3 reads CASRVGGGVSGTQYF. The CDR3 DNA is TGTGCCAGTAGAGTGGGAGGGGGCGTCTCCGGGACCCAGTACTTC. The chain carries TRBV19 and TRBJ2-5, with D tentatively TRBD1 or TRBD2 (7 bases each). The V end was cut by 6 bases, the J end by 7 bases, with 21 bases between. The CDR3 sequence is 15 residues long. Per the germline V gene, CDR1 is LNHDA and CDR2 is SQIVND (reference sequence).

The chain has TRBV29-1 and TRBJ1-5, with a possible D match to TRBD1 (5 bases). V shed 4 bases and J shed 7 bases, with 14 bases lying between them. In germline, CDR1 is SQVTM, CDR2 ANQGSEA. This CDR3 comprises 13 residues. The CDR3 coding sequence is TGCAGCGTTGGTCTTGCAGGGAACCAGCCCCAGCATTTT. This translates into CSVGLAGNQPQHF.

This clonotype occurred many times. The chain carries TRBV2 and TRBJ2-7; 7 nucleotides match TRBD1. Germline CDR1 is SNHLY and CDR2 is FYNNEI. The junction had 5 bases not matched to a gene; V was cut back by 5 bases and J by 4 bases. The CDR3 extends over 13 amino acids. Here the CDR3 reads CASSKGQKYEQYF. CDR3 nucleotide sequence: TGTGCCAGCAGTAAGGGACAGAAATACGAGCAGTACTTC.

The chain has TRBV7-2 and TRBJ1-4; D remains unclear. CDR3 length equals 12 residues. The V and J ends lost 2 bases and 9 bases respectively, with 7 bases between them. Looked up from germline, CDR1 is SGHTA and CDR2 is FQGNSA. CDR3 sequence reads: CASSLTRKKLFF. The CDR3 region has the DNA TGTGCCAGCAGCTTAACGAGGAAAAAACTGTTTTTT. Full variable domain (rest looked up from reference TRBV7-2 and TRBJ1-4): GAGVSQSPSNKVTEKGKDVELRCDPISGHTALYWYRQSLGQGLEFLIYFQGNSAPDKSGLPSDRFSAERTGGSVSTLTIQRTQQEDSAVYLCASSLTRKKLFFGSGTQLSVL.

V and J are TRBV20-1 and TRBJ1-2; 10 nucleotides align to TRBD1. The V and J ends lost 7 bases and 4 bases, in that order; junction bases with no gene match: 15. Germline V CDR1 and CDR2: DFQATT, SNEGSKA (reference sequence). The CDR3 extends over 16 amino acids. The CDR3 bases are TGCAGTGTCCCGCCCCGACAGGGGGCGAGTATCTATGGCTACACCTTC. Its protein is CSVPPRQGASIYGYTF.

This clonotype appeared many times. This chain uses TRBV28 with TRBJ1-5; D unresolved. This CDR3 region has 14 residues. Germline-derived CDR1 and CDR2 are MDHEN and SYDVKM. V was cut by 1 base and J by 5 bases, with 9 bases left in between. CDR3 loop: CASSLSGWDQPQHF. CDR3 DNA: TGTGCCAGCAGTTTATCAGGTTGGGATCAGCCCCAGCATTTT.

As to this clonotype: A much larger clone lies a single base off, so this may be a read error. The CDR3 end shows no conserved phenylalanine or tryptophan, and so a read error is likely. The rearrangement joins TRBV7-3 to TRBJ2-7; TRBD2 matches 7 bases. Germline V gene data show CDR1 as SGHTA and CDR2 as FQGTGA. The CDR3 has 14 residues. Trimming took 3 bases from V and 6 from J; bases not matched to a gene: 8. CDR3 sequence (DNA): TGTGCCAGCAGCTTGGGAGGGCTCGGAACCGAGCAGTACCTC. This translates into CASSLGGLGTEQYL.

Many counts were recorded for this clonotype. The rearrangement uses TRBV7-9 and TRBJ2-7, with TRBD2 matching 11 bases. The V gene end was trimmed by 4 bases and the J gene end by 5 bases; junction bases not matched to a gene: 10. The CDR3 totals 16 residues. The germline CDR1 and CDR2 sequences are SEHNR and FQNEAQ (reference sequence). The CDR3: CASSSDPSGRFNEQYF. As DNA, the CDR3 is TGTGCCAGCAGCTCCGACCCTAGCGGGAGGTTTAACGAGCAGTACTTC.